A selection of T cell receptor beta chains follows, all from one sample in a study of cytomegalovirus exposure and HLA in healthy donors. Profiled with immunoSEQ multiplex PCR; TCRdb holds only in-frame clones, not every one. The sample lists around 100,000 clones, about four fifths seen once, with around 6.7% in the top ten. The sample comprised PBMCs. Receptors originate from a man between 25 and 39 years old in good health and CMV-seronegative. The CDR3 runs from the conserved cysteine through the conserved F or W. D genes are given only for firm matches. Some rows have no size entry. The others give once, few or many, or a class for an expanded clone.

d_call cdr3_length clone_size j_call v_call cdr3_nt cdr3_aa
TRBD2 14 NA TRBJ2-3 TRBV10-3 TGTGCCATCAGACCTGGGACTACCACAGATACGCAGTATTTT CAIRPGTTTDTQYF
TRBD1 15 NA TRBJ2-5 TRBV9 TGTGCCAGCAGCGCGACGACAGGGAGAGAGGAGACCCAGTACTTC CASSATTGREETQYF
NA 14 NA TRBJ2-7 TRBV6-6 TGTGCCAGCAGCCCCCTGACAAATTCCTACGAGCAGTACTTC CASSPLTNSYEQYF
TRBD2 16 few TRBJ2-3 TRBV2 TGTGCCAGCAGTGTGGGACTAGCGGGGGACACAGATACGCAGTATTTT CASSVGLAGDTDTQYF
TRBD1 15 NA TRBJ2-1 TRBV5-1 TGCGCCAGCACCCGACAGGGTTCGATAGAGAATGAGCAGTTCTTC CASTRQGSIENEQFF
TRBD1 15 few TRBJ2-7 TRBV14 TGTGCCAGCAGCCGCGTCCGGGACAGTCCCTACGAGCAGTACTTC CASSRVRDSPYEQYF
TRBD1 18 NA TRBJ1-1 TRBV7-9 TGTGCCAGCAGCTTAGTGTTCGGGACAGGCCTCATGAACACTGAAGCTTTCTTT CASSLVFGTGLMNTEAFF
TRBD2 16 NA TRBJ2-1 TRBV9 TGTGCCAGCAGCGCCCCCGGGACTAGCGGGAGCGCCCCCCAGTTCTTC CASSAPGTSGSAPQFF
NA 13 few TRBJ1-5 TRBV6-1 TGTGCCAGCAGAACTGGGCCCAATCAGCCCCAGCATTTT CASRTGPNQPQHF
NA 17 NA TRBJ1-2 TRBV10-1 TGCGCCAGCAGTGAGCTGGACAGTCTACCGCCAAACTATGGCTACACCTTC CASSELDSLPPNYGYTF
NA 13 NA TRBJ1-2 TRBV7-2 TGTGCCAGCAGCGGAGCGAGGGATTATGGCTACACCTTC CASSGARDYGYTF
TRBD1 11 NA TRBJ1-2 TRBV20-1 TGCAGTGGCCGGACAGGATCTGGCTACACCTTC CSGRTGSGYTF
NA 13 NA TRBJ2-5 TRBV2 TGTGCCAGCAGCCCCAACATGATAGAGACCCAGTACTTC CASSPNMIETQYF
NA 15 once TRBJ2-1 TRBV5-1 TGCGCCAGCAGCTTAAAGGGCCCGGACTCCAATGAGCAGTTCTTC CASSLKGPDSNEQFF
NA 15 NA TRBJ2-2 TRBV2 TGTGCCAGCATGAGCGTGACTTCGAACACCGGGGAGCTGTTTTTT CASMSVTSNTGELFF
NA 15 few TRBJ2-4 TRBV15 TGTGCCACCAGTGCGGGTAGCGTAGGTAGCAACATTCAGTACTTC CATSAGSVGSNIQYF
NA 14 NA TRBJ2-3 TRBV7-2 TGTGCCAGCAGCTTAAAACAGTCAACAGATACGCAGTATTTT CASSLKQSTDTQYF
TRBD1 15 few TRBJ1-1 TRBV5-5 TGTGCCAGCAGCTTGGAAGGACAGGGACTTGCTGAAGCTTTCTTT CASSLEGQGLAEAFF
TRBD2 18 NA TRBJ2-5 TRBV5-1 TGCGCCAGCAGCTTGGGGGGACTAGCGGGGGGACTCCAAGAGACCCAGTACTTC CASSLGGLAGGLQETQYF
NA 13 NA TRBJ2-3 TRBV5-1 TGCGCCAGCAGCTTTCCCTGGAGTGATACGCAGTATTTT CASSFPWSDTQYF
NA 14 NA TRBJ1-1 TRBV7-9 TGTGCCAGCAGCTTAGACAGGGTTGGAACTGAAGCTTTCTTT CASSLDRVGTEAFF
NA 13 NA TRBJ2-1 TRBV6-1 TGTGCCCGCTCTGAAGGGGCGTACAATGAGCAGTTCTTC CARSEGAYNEQFF
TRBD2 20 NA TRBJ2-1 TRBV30 TGTGCCTGGAGTGGAACGGGGACTAGCGGGAGGCGAAGGGGGTGGAATGAGCAGTTCTTC CAWSGTGTSGRRRGWNEQFF
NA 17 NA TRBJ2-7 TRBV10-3 TGTGCCATCAGTGACTTTCCGCCCGGGACACCTTCCTACGAGCAGTACTTC CAISDFPPGTPSYEQYF
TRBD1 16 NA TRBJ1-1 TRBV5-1 TGCGCCAGCAGCTGGGGACCGACAGGGAGGAACACTGAAGCTTTCTTT CASSWGPTGRNTEAFF
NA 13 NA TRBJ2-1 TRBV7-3 TGTGCCAGCAGCTTTACTACCTACAATGAGCAGTTCTTC CASSFTTYNEQFF
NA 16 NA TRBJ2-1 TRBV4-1 TGCGCCAGCAGCCAAAACCCCCACTCCCGTACGAATGAGCAGTTCTTC CASSQNPHSRTNEQFF
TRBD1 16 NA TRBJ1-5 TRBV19 TGTGCCAGTAGTATCCTCAGGGGACAGATAAATCAGCCCCAGCATTTT CASSILRGQINQPQHF